The 28 T cell receptor beta chains below all came from one sample that was sequenced in a study of CD8 T cells in Susac syndrome. RNA totalling roughly 0.5 to 1 ug underwent reverse transcription with random hexamers. Each CDR3 protein gets one entry after TCRdb re-called the immunoSEQ multiplex PCR reads with MiXCR. The table records approximately 230,000 distinct CDR3 sequences, just under 95% of them present only once. Sample: CD4+ T cells from PBMCs. The receptor set was obtained from a human donor with multiple sclerosis.

Only one count was recorded for this clonotype. The chain links TRBV5-1 to TRBJ1-1; D is undetermined. V was trimmed by 1 base and J by 0 bases, leaving 13 bases between them. CDR1 and CDR2 from the germline V gene are SGHRS and YFSETQ. The CDR3 length is 16 residues. In DNA, the CDR3 is TGCGCCAGCAGCTTGCCGGGGTCGCCCATGAACACTGAAGCTTTCTTT. This codes for CASSLPGSPMNTEAFF.

The V and J genes are TRBV18 and TRBJ2-2; TRBD1 matches 7 bases. The CDR3 has 15 amino acids. Germline CDR1 and CDR2: KGHSH and LQKENI. Losses at the gene ends were 7 bases for V and 2 bases for J; bases not matched to a gene: 7. This CDR3 is CASYRDRTNTGELFF. As DNA, the CDR3 is TGTGCCAGCTATAGGGACAGAACCAACACCGGGGAGCTGTTTTTT.

The sample holds one count of this clonotype. This chain joins TRBV4-1 and TRBJ1-1; D is possibly TRBD1 (5 bases). CDR3 size: 16 residues. Per germline, CDR1 MGHRA and CDR2 YSYEKL. V was trimmed by 4 bases and J by 5 bases, leaving 20 bases between them. The CDR3 spells CASSPQSLTSGTEAFF. In DNA, the CDR3 is TGCGCCAGCAGCCCCCAGAGCCTTACCTCAGGGACTGAAGCTTTCTTT.

V is TRBV5-1 and J is TRBJ2-2, with TRBD1 matching 7 bases. The germline gives CDR1 SGHRS, CDR2 YFSETQ. This CDR3 contains 16 residues. The ends lost 0 bases at V and 3 bases at J; junction bases unmatched: 5. The CDR3 loop reads CASSLDATGYTGELFF. The CDR3 DNA reads TGCGCCAGCAGCTTGGACGCGACAGGGTACACCGGGGAGCTGTTTTTT.

The chain combines TRBV5-1 with TRBJ2-1; 7 nucleotides align to TRBD2. Germline V gives CDR1 SGHRS, CDR2 YFSETQ. With 1 base clipped from V and 0 bases from J, the junction kept 4 bases outside the gene matches. The CDR3 is 16 amino acids. CDR3 protein: CASSLLRGSSYNEQFF. CDR3 nucleotide sequence: TGCGCCAGCAGCTTGTTGCGGGGGAGCTCCTACAATGAGCAGTTCTTC.

The genes are TRBV20-1 and TRBJ2-5; D assignment may be TRBD1 or TRBD2 (6 bases each). From germline, CDR1 is DFQATT and CDR2 SNEGSKA (reference sequence). Trimming pared 3 bases from V and 4 bases from J, leaving 18 bases between. This CDR3 is built from 15 residues. The CDR3 DNA follows: TGCAGTGCTAGCCCCGAAGGTGGGGGGCTAGAGACCCAGTACTTC. Protein sequence: CSASPEGGGLETQYF.

Here the CDR3 reads CSVPRAGRADTQYF. The CDR3 DNA sequence: TGCAGCGTCCCAAGGGCGGGGAGGGCCGATACGCAGTATTTT. V and J are TRBV29-1 and TRBJ2-3, with TRBD2 matching over 7 bases. The J segment lost 6 bases and the V segment lost 6 bases, leaving 12 bases of the junction unmatched. The CDR3 sequence is 14 residues long. In germline, CDR1 is SQVTM, CDR2 ANQGSEA.

The chain carries TRBV12-3 or TRBV12-4 and TRBJ1-4; 11 bases are shared with TRBD1. V shed 6 bases, J shed 8 bases, and the junction held 8 bases outside the gene matches. The CDR3 is 15 amino acids. This CDR3 is CASRPSGQGDEKLFF. The CDR3 coding sequence is TGTGCCAGCAGACCTTCGGGACAGGGGGACGAAAAACTGTTTTTT.

This chain links TRBV28 with TRBJ2-5; 7 bases align to TRBD2. The germline V gene has CDR1 MDHEN and CDR2 SYDVKM. V lost 10 bases and J lost 1; bases outside the gene matches: 12. This CDR3 spans 15 amino acids. As DNA, the CDR3 is TGTGCCACCACAAGGTGGGGGACTACCCAAGAGACCCAGTACTTC. Translated, it gives CATTRWGTTQETQYF.

This sequence joins TRBV7-2 and TRBJ2-3, with TRBD2 as a possible D gene (6 bases). Germline CDR1 and CDR2: SGHTA and FQGNSA. The CDR3 sequence is 17 residues long. The V and J ends lost 5 bases and 9 bases respectively, with 27 bases between them. In DNA form, the CDR3 reads TGTGCCAGCAGCCCTTACCCGATACTAGCCCGAGAGGGGACGCAGTATTTT. Protein sequence: CASSPYPILAREGTQYF.

The CDR3 protein is CGARGGNQPQHF. Written as DNA, the CDR3 is TGCGGGGCAAGAGGGGGGAATCAGCCCCAGCATTTT. The V gene is TRBV20-1, the J gene TRBJ1-5; maybe TRBD1 (6 bases). The V gene's germline CDR1 is DFQATT and CDR2 SNEGSKA (reference sequence). There are 12 residues in the CDR3.

The chain is built from TRBV3-1 and TRBJ2-1; 11 nucleotides align to TRBD2. Germline CDR1 and CDR2: LGHDT and YNNKEL (reference sequence). With V trimmed by 0 bases and J by 10 bases, 5 bases remained unmatched. The CDR3 sequence is 15 residues long. The chain's CDR3 is CASSQDIAGGREQFF. CDR3 DNA sequence: TGTGCCAGCAGCCAAGACATAGCGGGGGGGCGCGAGCAGTTCTTC.

This sequence joins TRBV7-9 and TRBJ1-5, with unresolved D. Germline CDR1 reads SEHNR; CDR2 reads FQNEAQ (reference sequence). This CDR3 is built from 13 residues. V gave up 3 bases and J gave up 6 bases, with 9 bases separating them. Here the CDR3 DNA reads TGTGCCAGCAGCTTCGCAGCAGGTCAGCCCCAGCATTTT. Protein: CASSFAAGQPQHF. Together with reference TRBV7-9 and TRBJ1-5, the CDR3 gives the full variable domain: DTGVSQNPRHKITKRGQNVTFRCDPISEHNRLYWYRQTLGQGPEFLTYFQNEAQLEKSRLLSDRFSAERPKGSFSTLEIQRTEQGDSAMYLCASSFAAGQPQHFGDGTRLSIL.

The V gene is TRBV20-1, the J gene TRBJ2-2; 9 bases map to TRBD2. The germline V gene encodes CDR1 DFQATT and CDR2 SNEGSKA (reference sequence). The CDR3 length is 17 residues. Trimming at V came to 3 bases and at J to 0 bases, leaving 8 bases not matched to a gene. Here the CDR3 reads CSASRLAGFANTGELFF. The CDR3 coding sequence is TGCAGTGCTAGTCGCCTAGCGGGGTTCGCGAACACCGGGGAGCTGTTTTTT.

The chain is built from TRBV5-6 and TRBJ2-4; TRBD2 is a possible D gene (6 bases). The CDR3 sequence is 14 residues long. Trimming took 7 bases from V and 6 from J, leaving 17 bases between them. Germline V lookup: CDR1 SGHDT, CDR2 YYEEEE. The CDR3: CASQLRGIGNIQYF. The CDR3 region has the DNA TGTGCCAGCCAGCTCCGGGGGATCGGAAACATTCAGTACTTC.

The rearrangement links TRBV3-1 to TRBJ1-6; tentative D call: TRBD1 (6 bases). The CDR3 length is 15 residues. The V gene's germline CDR1 is LGHDT and CDR2 YNNKEL (reference sequence). V lost 6 bases and J 6 bases, leaving 15 bases between the germline ends. CDR3 protein: CASRTTRGSNSPLHF. CDR3 nucleotide sequence: TGTGCCAGCAGAACGACCAGGGGCTCTAATTCACCCCTCCACTTT.

The chain couples TRBV30 to TRBJ2-1, with D possibly being TRBD2 (5 bases). This CDR3 has 13 amino acids. CDR1 GTSNPN and CDR2 SVGIG come from the germline V gene (reference sequence). V was cut by 1 base and J by 9 bases, with 13 bases left in between. The CDR3 is CAWSGSGGGEQFF. CDR3 sequence (DNA): TGTGCCTGGAGTGGGTCTGGAGGCGGTGAGCAGTTCTTC.

CDR3 in amino acids: CSARDPGQGNLHEQFF. The CDR3 DNA is TGCAGTGCTAGAGACCCTGGACAGGGTAATTTGCATGAGCAGTTCTTC. The chain combines TRBV20-1 with TRBJ2-1; 8 bases match TRBD1. V was clipped by 0 bases and J by 8 bases; unmatched bases: 12. The CDR3 runs 16 residues. The V gene's germline CDR1 is DFQATT and CDR2 SNEGSKA (reference sequence).

J is TRBJ2-1 and V is TRBV6-1; no clear D. Between the trimmed V and J ends, which lost 1 base and 7 bases, there was a span of 5 bases. The CDR3 is made up of 12 amino acids. Germline V lookup: CDR1 MNHNS, CDR2 SASEGT. The CDR3 nucleotides are TGTGCCAGCAGTGAAGTGGGAAATGAGCAGTTCTTC. Amino acids: CASSEVGNEQFF.

The gene calls are TRBV7-3 and TRBJ2-7, with D possibly TRBD1 on 6 matching bases. Germline values: CDR1 SGHTA, CDR2 FQGTGA. The CDR3 length is 15 residues. V was clipped by 3 bases and J by 0 bases, with 12 bases between them. The CDR3 DNA sequence: TGTGCCAGCAGCTTGGACAGTTCATTCTCCTACGAGCAGTACTTC. This gives the protein CASSLDSSFSYEQYF.

The chain combines TRBV10-3 with TRBJ2-7; tentative D call: TRBD1 (6 bases). In germline, CDR1 is ENHRY, CDR2 SYGVKD. The CDR3 runs to 16 residues. V was trimmed by 6 bases and J by 0 bases, leaving 18 bases between them. In DNA, the CDR3 is TGTGCCATCAGGATTTCGACAGGTTCCTTCTCCTACGAGCAGTACTTC. Translation: CAIRISTGSFSYEQYF.

The V and J genes are TRBV12-3 or TRBV12-4 and TRBJ1-2, with D tentatively TRBD1 (5 bases). The V end lost 1 base, the J end lost 8 bases, and 14 bases lay between the germline ends. This CDR3 region has 14 residues. CDR3 region: CASSLDTGERGYTF. Written as DNA, the CDR3 is TGTGCCAGCAGTTTAGATACAGGCGAGCGCGGCTACACCTTC.

The rearrangement links TRBV9 to TRBJ2-7, with D perhaps TRBD2 (6 bases). In germline, CDR1 is SGDLS, CDR2 YYNGEE. The CDR3 is made up of 14 amino acids. V lost 6 bases and J 1 base, leaving 14 bases between the germline ends. For the CDR3, the DNA is TGTGCCAGCACGCGGGACGGCGGATCCTACGAGCAGTACTTC. Translating gives CASTRDGGSYEQYF.

The chain uses TRBV29-1 and TRBJ2-3, with TRBD2 matching 9 bases. The trim removed 1 base at V and 3 bases at J, leaving 8 bases unmatched. Germline assignment: CDR1 SQVTM and CDR2 ANQGSEA. The CDR3 loop spans 16 amino acids. CDR3 sequence reads: CSVEGAASGTTDTQYF. The CDR3, as DNA: TGCAGCGTTGAAGGGGCTGCTAGCGGGACTACAGATACGCAGTATTTT.

This sequence joins TRBV5-6 and TRBJ2-2; 7 positions agree with TRBD1. V lost 4 bases, J lost 0 bases, and 6 bases stayed unmatched. The CDR3 covers 16 residues. Germline CDR1 SGHDT, CDR2 YYEEEE. The CDR3 DNA reads as TGTGCCAGCAGCGCGAGCACAGGGGCGAACACCGGGGAGCTGTTTTTT. It is translated as CASSASTGANTGELFF.

V and J are TRBV30 and TRBJ2-7, with D unresolved. The length of the CDR3 is 16 residues. V gave up 4 bases and J gave up 0 bases, with 19 bases separating them. Germline V gives CDR1 GTSNPN, CDR2 SVGIG (reference sequence). The CDR3 nucleotides are TGTGCCTGGACTCCCCCAGGAGTGATAAGCTCCTACGAGCAGTACTTC. Translated: CAWTPPGVISSYEQYF.

The chain uses TRBV18 and TRBJ2-7; D is perhaps TRBD1 or TRBD2 (5 bases each). The CDR3 contains 14 residues. Germline V gene data show CDR1 as KGHSH and CDR2 as LQKENI. The V and J ends lost 6 bases and 3 bases respectively, with 15 bases between them. The CDR3 sequence: CASSPGGGVYEQYV. CDR3 coding DNA: TGTGCCAGCTCCCCCGGTGGGGGAGTCTACGAGCAGTACGTC.

The chain carries TRBV5-1 and TRBJ2-1; 11 positions agree with TRBD2. The CDR3 extends over 16 amino acids. Germline V lookup: CDR1 SGHRS, CDR2 YFSETQ. J was trimmed by 6 bases and V by 4 bases; bases with no gene match: 9. CDR3 bases: TGCGCCAGCAGCATCCAACTAGCGGGAGATGGCAATGAGCAGTTCTTC. The encoded protein is CASSIQLAGDGNEQFF.